The following is a TCR beta chain sequence with its context. The sample belongs to a study of blood T cell repertoires in COVID-19. The overall study: COVID-19 samples, acute and convalescent, were from the United States, Italy and Spain. The cDNA or gDNA used as material had been derived from T cells, B-cell-depleted T cells, or PBMCs.

The repertoire was sequenced with immunoSEQ multiplex PCR; TCRdb's copy has only in-frame clones and lacks some. Of about 200,000 clones in the sample, approximately 78% were seen once. The source of this sequence is an elderly woman with acute or convalescent COVID-19. Sequenced material: peripheral blood.

The CDR3 DNA follows: TGCGCCAGCAAGTTAGACAGTTCTACCGAAGCTTTCTTT. It codes for CASKLDSSTEAFF. This chain connects TRBV10-1 to TRBJ1-1; possible D gene TRBD1, 5 bases. The V end was cut by 7 bases, the J end by 8 bases, with 17 bases between. The germline V gene has CDR1 WNHNN and CDR2 SYGVQD (reference sequence). This CDR3 contains 13 residues.